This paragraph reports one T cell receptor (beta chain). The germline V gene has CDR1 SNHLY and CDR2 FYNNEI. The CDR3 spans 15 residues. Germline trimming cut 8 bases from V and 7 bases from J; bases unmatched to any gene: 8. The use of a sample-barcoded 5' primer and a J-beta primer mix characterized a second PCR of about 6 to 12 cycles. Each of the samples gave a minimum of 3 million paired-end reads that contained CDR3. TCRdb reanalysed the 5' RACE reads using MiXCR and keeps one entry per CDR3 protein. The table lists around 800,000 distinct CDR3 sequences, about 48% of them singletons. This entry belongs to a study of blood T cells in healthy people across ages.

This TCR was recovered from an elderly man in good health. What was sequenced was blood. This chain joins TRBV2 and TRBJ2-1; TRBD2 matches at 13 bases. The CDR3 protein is CASLGLAGVSNEQFF. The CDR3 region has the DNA TGTGCCAGCCTAGGACTAGCGGGAGTTAGTAATGAGCAGTTCTTC.